This TCR beta chain comes out of a study of regulatory T cells in long-lasting Graves disease. Findings and caveats of the study: With persistent disease, TRBV28, TRBJ1-2 and TRBJ2-5 were the favored segments.

This clonotype was observed a handful of times. Its cognate antigen is unknown. With iRepertoire HTBI primers and Arm-PCR of CDR3 regions, TCR beta libraries were built. TCRdb re-called the multiplex PCR reads with MiXCR, one entry per CDR3 protein. The data hold 500,000 to 700,000 distinct CDR3 sequences, with approximately 15% observed a single time. CDR1 and CDR2 (germline): SGHTA, FQGNSA. The CDR3 length is 14 residues. The V gene lost 3 bases and the J gene lost 6 bases, with 12 bases spanning the gap. As to time point: newly diagnosed GD, antithyroid drugs for less than 3 months. From RNA extracted from PBMCs, the TCR library was made. These data are also associated with another study on T cells in Graves' hyperthyroidism and ophthalmopathy. That publication notes: Patients were excluded because of uncontrolled infection, other autoimmune disease, pregnancy or lactation.

The gene calls are TRBV7-2 and TRBJ2-1; D is possibly TRBD2 (5 bases). Sequences were derived from peripheral blood mononuclear cells (PBMCs), sampled at new diagnosis, from a patient treated with antithyroid drugs. This TCR came from a woman in her 30s with Graves disease. CDR3 protein: CASSFSGAFNEQFF. The CDR3 DNA reads as TGTGCCAGCAGCTTCAGCGGCGCGTTCAATGAGCAGTTCTTC.